Listed below are T cell receptor beta chains from one sample, sequenced in a study of cytomegalovirus exposure and HLA in healthy donors. The assay was immunoSEQ multiplex PCR, and TCRdb's table has in-frame clones only and misses some. The table records fewer than 85,000 clones, roughly 78% of them present only once. Sequenced sample: PBMCs. All receptors come from a middle-aged woman in good health and CMV-seropositive. CDR3s include the opening cysteine and the closing phenylalanine or tryptophan. D genes are given only for firm matches. The size entry is marked missing in some rows and otherwise reads once, few, many or a size class.

.	TRBJ2-1	.	TRBV7-3	CASSQSTGNEQFF	TGTGCCAGCAGCCAATCTACAGGGAATGAGCAGTTCTTC
.	TRBJ1-1	.	TRBV5-8	CASSFTRREAFF	TGTGCCAGCAGCTTTACGAGGCGGGAAGCTTTCTTT
.	TRBJ1-6	few	TRBV9	CASSVDPGLNSPLHF	TGTGCCAGCAGCGTAGACCCGGGTCTTAATTCACCCCTCCACTTT
.	TRBJ2-7	.	TRBV2	CASSEALLGGLTDEQYF	TGTGCCAGCAGTGAAGCGCTTCTGGGGGGGCTTACGGACGAGCAGTACTTC
.	TRBJ2-7	.	TRBV7-6	CASSKGALKSPRGEQYF	TGTGCCAGCAGCAAAGGGGCCCTGAAGTCTCCTAGGGGCGAGCAGTACTTC
TRBD1	TRBJ1-2	.	TRBV9	CASSRQGDNYGYTF	TGTGCCAGCAGCAGACAGGGAGATAACTATGGCTACACCTTC
.	TRBJ1-4	.	TRBV9	CASSTLTGTNEKLFF	TGTGCCAGCAGCACCCTAACAGGAACTAATGAAAAACTGTTTTTT
.	TRBJ2-7	.	TRBV18	CASSPTGYEQYF	TGTGCCAGCTCACCCACAGGGTACGAGCAGTACTTC
TRBD2	TRBJ2-1	.	TRBV5-1	CASSLGRGGSYNEQFF	TGCGCCAGCAGCTTGGGGCGGGGGGGCTCCTACAATGAGCAGTTCTTC
.	TRBJ1-2	.	TRBV27	CASSSMPGEGYTF	TGTGCCAGCAGTTCTATGCCAGGGGAAGGCTACACCTTC
TRBD1	TRBJ2-1	few	TRBV7-3	CASSPLGTGPLSEQFF	TGTGCCAGCAGCCCCTTAGGGACAGGGCCCTTATCTGAGCAGTTCTTC
TRBD1	TRBJ1-1	.	TRBV19	CATCLQGNTETFF	TGTGCCACCTGCTTACAGGGGAACACTGAAACTTTCTTT
.	TRBJ1-3	few	TRBV7-9	CASSRWGGSGNTIYF	TGTGCCAGCAGTCGCTGGGGGGGCTCTGGAAACACCATATATTTT
TRBD2	TRBJ2-5	.	TRBV5-5	CASSRMASGQGTQYF	TGTGCCAGCAGCCGGATGGCTAGCGGCCAGGGGACCCAGTACTTC
TRBD2	TRBJ2-2	.	TRBV7-2	CASSLNGGGTSGTGELFF	TGTGCCAGCAGCTTAAACGGCGGGGGGACTAGCGGCACCGGGGAGCTGTTTTTT
.	TRBJ2-7	once	TRBV4-1	CASSRTETYEQYF	TGCGCCAGCAGTCGCACCGAAACTTACGAGCAGTACTTC
.	TRBJ1-5	once	TRBV5-8	CASSLGDTNQPQHF	TGTGCCAGCAGCTTGGGGGACACCAATCAGCCCCAGCATTTT
TRBD2	TRBJ2-5	.	TRBV5-1	CASSRDSGGAETQYF	TGCGCCAGCAGCCGCGATAGCGGGGGGGCGGAGACCCAGTACTTC
TRBD1	TRBJ2-1	.	TRBV2	CASRAGTGINEQFF	TGTGCCAGCAGGGCCGGGACAGGGATTAATGAGCAGTTCTTC
TRBD1	TRBJ1-4	.	TRBV10-1	CASSAATGETNEKLFF	TGCGCCAGCAGTGCGGCGACAGGGGAAACTAATGAAAAACTGTTTTTT
.	TRBJ2-5	.	TRBV5-4	CASTFGGGQETQYF	TGTGCCAGCACCTTCGGAGGTGGCCAAGAGACCCAGTACTTC
TRBD2	TRBJ2-1	once	TRBV28	CASSLRRGGIDEQFF	TGTGCCAGCAGTTTACGGCGGGGGGGCATAGATGAGCAGTTCTTC
TRBD1	TRBJ1-4	.	TRBV7-2	CASSPGGRGLGKLFF	TGTGCCAGCAGCCCAGGTGGCAGGGGGCTGGGGAAACTGTTTTTT
.	TRBJ2-3	.	TRBV9	CASSVMSGGPVGVQYF	TGTGCCAGCAGCGTCATGTCGGGGGGCCCGGTAGGGGTGCAGTATTTT
.	TRBJ1-2	.	TRBV19	CASTLRVNYGYTF	TGTGCCAGTACTTTGAGGGTTAACTATGGCTACACCTTC
.	TRBJ1-2	.	TRBV19	CASSPGRAYGYTF	TGTGCCAGTAGCCCAGGGAGGGCTTATGGCTACACCTTC
.	TRBJ2-7	few	TRBV10-3	CAISGTDNYEQYF	TGTGCCATCAGTGGGACGGACAACTACGAGCAGTACTTC
.	TRBJ2-2	once	TRBV10-3	CAISEEDSPGELFF	TGTGCCATCAGTGAGGAGGACTCCCCCGGGGAGCTGTTTTTT
TRBD1	TRBJ1-2	.	TRBV7-6	CASSFGTGVGNYGYTF	TGTGCCAGCAGCTTCGGGACAGGGGTAGGGAACTATGGCTACACCTTC
TRBD2	TRBJ2-5	.	TRBV5-4	CASSLERGGQETQYF	TGTGCCAGCAGCTTGGAGCGGGGGGGCCAAGAGACCCAGTACTTC
.	TRBJ1-3	.	TRBV19	CASSIVQFSGNTIYF	TGTGCCAGTAGTATCGTACAGTTCTCTGGAAACACCATATATTTT
TRBD2	TRBJ2-1	.	TRBV14	CASSLGLAGNGEQFF	TGTGCCAGCAGCCTAGGGCTAGCGGGGAACGGCGAGCAGTTCTTC
.	TRBJ1-1	.	TRBV30	CAWNRVNMNTEAFF	TGTGCCTGGAACAGGGTAAACATGAACACTGAAGCTTTCTTT
.	TRBJ2-1	.	TRBV2	CASSETRGEQFF	TGTGCCAGCAGCGAGACCCGAGGTGAGCAGTTCTTC
TRBD2	TRBJ2-3	.	TRBV18	CASSSGLAGTDTQYF	TGTGCCAGCTCATCCGGACTAGCGGGGACAGATACGCAGTATTTT
TRBD1	TRBJ1-2	.	TRBV19	CASKARAGGQYGYTF	TGTGCCAGTAAGGCCAGGGCAGGGGGGCAGTATGGCTACACCTTC
.	TRBJ1-2	.	TRBV6-5	CASSPPGGAGGYTF	TGTGCCAGCAGTCCGCCGGGGGGGGCGGGTGGCTACACCTTC
TRBD1	TRBJ1-5	.	TRBV11-2	CASSLFRGTGNNQPQHF	TGTGCCAGCAGCTTATTTCGGGGGACAGGCAACAATCAGCCCCAGCATTTT
TRBD1	TRBJ1-2	once	TRBV6-4	CASSDSGTGHYGYTF	TGTGCCAGCAGTGACTCAGGGACAGGGCACTATGGCTACACCTTC
.	TRBJ2-5	once	TRBV6-1	CASSGYEGQETQYF	TGTGCCAGCAGTGGGTATGAGGGACAAGAGACCCAGTACTTC
TRBD1	TRBJ2-5	.	TRBV5-6	CASSTSGTVETQYF	TGTGCCAGCAGCACATCCGGGACAGTTGAGACCCAGTACTTC
.	TRBJ2-7	.	TRBV30	CAWSSVASSYEQYF	TGTGCCTGGAGCTCAGTAGCGAGCTCCTACGAGCAGTACTTC
TRBD1	TRBJ1-2	medium-sized	TRBV6-5	CASKGQGGYTF	TGTGCCAGCAAGGGACAGGGCGGCTACACCTTC
TRBD2	TRBJ2-3	few	TRBV5-5	CASSTTSGGETDTQYF	TGTGCCAGCAGCACCACTAGCGGCGGGGAGACAGATACGCAGTATTTT
.	TRBJ2-3	.	TRBV15	CATSRDTRDTDTQYF	TGTGCCACCAGCAGGGACACCCGCGACACAGATACGCAGTATTTT
TRBD1	TRBJ1-2	.	TRBV7-9	CASSLDRAGYTF	TGTGCCAGCAGTCTGGACAGGGCCGGCTACACCTTC
.	TRBJ1-3	.	TRBV5-1	CASSLAPSLAAGSGNTIYF	TGCGCCAGCAGCTTGGCCCCCTCTCTGGCGGCTGGCTCTGGAAACACCATATATTTT
TRBD2	TRBJ2-7	.	TRBV6-5	CASSRGTISYEQYF	TGTGCCAGCAGCCGCGGGACTATCAGCTACGAGCAGTACTTC
.	TRBJ1-2	.	TRBV5-6	CASSLGGGNGYTF	TGTGCCAGCAGCTTGGGTGGCGGAAATGGCTACACCTTC
TRBD1	TRBJ2-3	few	TRBV5-1	CASSLEGGYGTDTQYF	TGCGCCAGCAGCTTGGAAGGGGGCTATGGCACAGATACGCAGTATTTT